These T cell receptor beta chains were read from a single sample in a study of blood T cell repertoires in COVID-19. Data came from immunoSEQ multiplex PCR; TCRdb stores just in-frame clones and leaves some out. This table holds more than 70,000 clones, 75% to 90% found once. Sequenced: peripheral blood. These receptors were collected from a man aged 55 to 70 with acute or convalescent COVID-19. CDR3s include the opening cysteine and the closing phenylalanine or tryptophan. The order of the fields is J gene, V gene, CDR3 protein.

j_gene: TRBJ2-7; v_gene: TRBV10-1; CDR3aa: CASSELPSGRANVGEQYF
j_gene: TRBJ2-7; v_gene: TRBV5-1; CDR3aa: CASSLGQGSYEQYF
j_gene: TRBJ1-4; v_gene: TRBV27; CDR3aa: CASSLAGGVIEKLFF
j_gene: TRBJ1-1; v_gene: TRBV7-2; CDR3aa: CASSLGSGWTEAFF
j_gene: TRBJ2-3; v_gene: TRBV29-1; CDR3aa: CSVVKPTGGRTDTQYF
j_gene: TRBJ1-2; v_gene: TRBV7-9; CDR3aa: CASSRDSKANYGYTF
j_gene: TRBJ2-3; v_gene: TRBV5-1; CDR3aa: CASSSGLAVNDTQYF
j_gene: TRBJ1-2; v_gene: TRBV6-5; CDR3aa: CASNEGGDRGQGYTF
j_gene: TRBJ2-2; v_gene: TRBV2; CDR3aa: CASSMLATGELFF
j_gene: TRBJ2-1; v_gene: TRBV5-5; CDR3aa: CASSRQGAGNEQFF
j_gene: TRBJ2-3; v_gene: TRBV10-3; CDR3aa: CAISESTPPSQVF
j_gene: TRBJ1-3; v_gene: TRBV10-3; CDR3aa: CAISESLAGRNTIYF
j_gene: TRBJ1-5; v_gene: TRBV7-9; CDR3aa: CASSSRTEVQPQHF
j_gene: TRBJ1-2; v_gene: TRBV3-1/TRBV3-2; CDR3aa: CASSQGLRDRASYTF
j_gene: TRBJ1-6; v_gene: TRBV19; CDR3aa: CASSIMAVDSPLHF
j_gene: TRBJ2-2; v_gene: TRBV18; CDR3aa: CASSRGTGKNTGELFF
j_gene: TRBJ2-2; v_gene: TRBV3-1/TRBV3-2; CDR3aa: CASSQEVLAGGRGELFF
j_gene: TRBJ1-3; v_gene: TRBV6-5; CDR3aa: CATHLGNTIYF
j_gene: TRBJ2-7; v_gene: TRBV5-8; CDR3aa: CASSQGSRGGLSEQYF
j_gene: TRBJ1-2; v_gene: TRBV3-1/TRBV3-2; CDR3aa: CASSLQGLENYGYTF
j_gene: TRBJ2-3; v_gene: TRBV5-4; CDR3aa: CASSVDLFRYTQYF
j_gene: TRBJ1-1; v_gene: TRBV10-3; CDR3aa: CAITDGGTEAFF
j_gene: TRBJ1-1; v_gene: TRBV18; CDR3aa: CASSPLHGGEAFF
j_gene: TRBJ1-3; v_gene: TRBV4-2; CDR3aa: CASSHPGGFIGNTIYF
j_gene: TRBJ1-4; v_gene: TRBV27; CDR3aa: CASSRDGRSGEKLFF
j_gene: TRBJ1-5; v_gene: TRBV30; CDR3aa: CAWRPGQGFVQPQHF
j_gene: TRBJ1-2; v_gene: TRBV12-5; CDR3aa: CASALNPDYGYTF
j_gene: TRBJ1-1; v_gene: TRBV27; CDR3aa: CASSLAPRGGNTEAFF
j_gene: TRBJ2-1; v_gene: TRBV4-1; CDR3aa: CASSQSLQILNEQFF
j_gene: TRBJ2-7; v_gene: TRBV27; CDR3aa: CASTPPRGGPFRLEQYF
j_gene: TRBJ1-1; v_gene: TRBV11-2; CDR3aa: CASSLGTGNTEAFF
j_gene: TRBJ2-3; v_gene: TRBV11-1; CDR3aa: CASSFGDYADTQYF
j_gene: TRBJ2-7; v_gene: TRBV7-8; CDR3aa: CASSPRQGAYEQYF
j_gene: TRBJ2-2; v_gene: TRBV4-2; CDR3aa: CASSQDLGGEVGELFF
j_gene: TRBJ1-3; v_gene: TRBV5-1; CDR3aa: CASSLMGTGLNTIYF
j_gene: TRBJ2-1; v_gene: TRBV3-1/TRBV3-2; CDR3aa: CASSQGGQSYNEQFF
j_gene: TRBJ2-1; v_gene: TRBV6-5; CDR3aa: CASSYSGTRGRIEQFF
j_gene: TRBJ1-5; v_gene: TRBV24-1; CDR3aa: CATQVGRTEIYQPQHF
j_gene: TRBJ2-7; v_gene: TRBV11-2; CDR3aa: CASSFSGGLAGWVWEQYF
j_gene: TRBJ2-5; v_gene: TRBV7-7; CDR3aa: CASSLVRRTGVEETQYF
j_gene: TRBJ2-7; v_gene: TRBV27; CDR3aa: CASSYAGRGAVEQYF
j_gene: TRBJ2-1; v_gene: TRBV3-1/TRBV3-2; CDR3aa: CASSHRLAGGRTYEQFF
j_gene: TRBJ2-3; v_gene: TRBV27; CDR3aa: CASSLGTGEADTQYF
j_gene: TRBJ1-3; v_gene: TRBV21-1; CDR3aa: CASSTDGQSSGNTIYF
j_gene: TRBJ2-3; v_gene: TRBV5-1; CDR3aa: CASSLSTGGRRADTQYF
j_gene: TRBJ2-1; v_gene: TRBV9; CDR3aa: CASSGTFPYNEQFF
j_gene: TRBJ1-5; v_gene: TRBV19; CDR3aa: CASKKDGMSSQPQHF
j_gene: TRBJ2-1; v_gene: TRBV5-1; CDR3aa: CASSPHRVGYNEQFF
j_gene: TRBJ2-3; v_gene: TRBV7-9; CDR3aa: CASSPGSSGGITDTQYF
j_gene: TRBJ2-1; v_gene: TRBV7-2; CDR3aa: CASSLDSSSYNEQFF
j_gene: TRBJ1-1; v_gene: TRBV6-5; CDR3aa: CASRDRGLDTEAFF
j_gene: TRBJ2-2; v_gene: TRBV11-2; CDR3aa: CASSLGTANTGELFF
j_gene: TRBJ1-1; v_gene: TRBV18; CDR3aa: CASSPDRSMNTEAFF
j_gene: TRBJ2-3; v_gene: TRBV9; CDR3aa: CASSVGLAGSYTDTQYF
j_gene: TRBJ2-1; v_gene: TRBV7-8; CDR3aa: CASSQPLLAGEGNEQFF
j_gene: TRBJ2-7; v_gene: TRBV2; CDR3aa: CASSEARRNF
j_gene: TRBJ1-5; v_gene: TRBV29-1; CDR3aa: CSVSSGQGRNQPQHF
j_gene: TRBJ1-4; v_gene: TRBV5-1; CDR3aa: CASSFQGLGEKLFF
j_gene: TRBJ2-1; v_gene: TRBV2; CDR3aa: CASRALAGGYNEQFF
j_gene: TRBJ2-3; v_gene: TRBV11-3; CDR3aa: CASSPSGRTDTQYF